This section outlines one T cell receptor beta chain sequence together with its context. There are 11 residues in the CDR3. With 3 bases removed from V and 4 bases from J, the gap between germline ends came to 7 bases. CDR1 is DFQATT and CDR2 is SNEGSKA in the germline V gene (reference sequence). This sample was taken from a study of T cell responses to AZD1222 COVID-19 vaccine. Data came from immunoSEQ multiplex PCR; TCRdb stores just in-frame clones and leaves some out. The sample holds about 120,000 clones, more than 85% seen once. The sequenced sample was peripheral blood, obtained 28 days after the second AZD1222 dose. The V call is TRBV20-1, the J call TRBJ2-7, with D possibly matching TRBD2 (5 bases). This clonotype originated in an adult who received the AZD1222 COVID-19 vaccine. The CDR3 DNA is TGCAGTGCTAGGGGAGCGTACGAGCAGTACTTC. This gives the protein CSARGAYEQYF.